Listed here are 9 T cell receptor beta chains from one sample, sequenced in a study of technical replicates of blood from several donors. The data were produced by immunoSEQ multiplex PCR, yet TCRdb's version contains in-frame clones alone and is incomplete. The table records over 80,000 clones, approximately 96% of them present only once. The source material was T cells isolated from PBMCs. These receptor sequences come from a human donor in good health.

This chain joins TRBV27 and TRBJ2-1; 8 bases align to TRBD2. The CDR3 extends over 17 amino acids. V was clipped by 5 bases and J by 1 base; unmatched bases: 10. Per germline, CDR1 MNHEY and CDR2 SMNVEV (reference sequence). The CDR3 here is CASSTRSSGLSYNEQFF. CDR3 DNA: TGTGCCAGCAGTACCCGTTCTAGCGGGCTATCCTACAATGAGCAGTTCTTC.

The chain joins TRBV6-6 to TRBJ1-4; D call uncertain. CDR3 length: 13 amino acids. With 2 bases removed from V and 7 bases from J, the gap between germline ends came to 8 bases. The germline V gene encodes CDR1 MNHNY and CDR2 SVGAGI (reference sequence). CDR3 DNA sequence: TGTGCCAGCAGTTACAGGGAGGGTGAAAAACTGTTTTTT. Translation: CASSYREGEKLFF.

This chain joins TRBV7-2 and TRBJ2-3; TRBD2 aligns across 12 bases. V dropped 0 bases and J dropped 7; count of bases not matched to a gene: 8. The CDR3 contains 17 residues. Germline loops: CDR1 SGHTA, CDR2 FQGNSA. This chain's CDR3 is CASSLARLAGGINTQYF. The CDR3 bases are TGTGCCAGCAGCTTAGCGAGGCTAGCGGGAGGGATAAATACGCAGTATTTT.

The genes are TRBV29-1 and TRBJ2-7; 9 bases map to TRBD1. From germline, CDR1 is SQVTM and CDR2 ANQGSEA. V lost 6 bases, J lost 0 bases, and 3 bases stayed unmatched. This CDR3 has 13 amino acids. CDR3: CSVKTGGSYEQYF. As DNA, the CDR3 is TGCAGCGTGAAGACAGGGGGCTCCTACGAGCAGTACTTC.

The chain is built from TRBV5-1 and TRBJ1-4; D not resolved. CDR3 length: 15 amino acids. CDR1 SGHRS and CDR2 YFSETQ come from the germline V gene. Deletions cut 2 bases from V and 0 bases from J, with 8 bases between. The CDR3 protein is CASSLSGTTNEKLFF. The CDR3 bases are TGCGCCAGCAGCTTATCCGGGACAACTAATGAAAAACTGTTTTTT.

As regards this clone: Sequence at one end of the junction differs from germline and may be a read error. Written as DNA, the CDR3 is TGTACCAGCAGTTTTTGGCAGGGTAGCTACGAGCAGTACTTC. This sequence encodes CTSSFWQGSYEQYF. The chain links TRBV28 to TRBJ2-7, with D possibly being TRBD1 (5 bases). CDR3 length: 14 residues. The V gene's germline CDR1 is MDHEN and CDR2 SYDVKM.

The J gene is TRBJ2-2, the V gene TRBV7-3; tentative D call: TRBD2 (6 bases). The CDR3 length is 15 residues. The germline V gene has CDR1 SGHTA and CDR2 FQGTGA. The V end lost 5 bases, the J end lost 2 bases, and 12 bases lay between the germline ends. Here the CDR3 DNA reads TGTGCCAGCAGCGGGGGACTTTTAAACACCGGGGAGCTGTTTTTT. It codes for CASSGGLLNTGELFF.

V is TRBV5-1 and J is TRBJ1-2, with D hard to call. The CDR3 extends over 15 amino acids. Between the trimmed V and J ends, which lost 4 bases and 4 bases, there was a span of 17 bases. Germline CDR1 is SGHRS and CDR2 is YFSETQ. In DNA form, the CDR3 reads TGCGCCAGCAGCCCGCACGAGAGTGGAGGCTATGGCTACACCTTC. Translating gives CASSPHESGGYGYTF. Drawing the rest from reference TRBV5-1 and TRBJ1-2, the complete variable domain is KAGVTQTPRYLIKTRGQQVTLSCSPISGHRSVSWYQQTPGQGLQFLFEYFSETQRNKGNFPGRFSGRQFSNSRSEMNVSTLELGDSALYLCASSPHESGGYGYTFGSGTRLTVV.

The rearrangement joins TRBV29-1 to TRBJ2-5; the D is unclear. Trimming removed 2 bases from V and 4 bases from J, with 11 bases in between. Germline-derived CDR1 and CDR2 are SQVTM and ANQGSEA. This CDR3 is 13 amino acids long. The CDR3 sequence: CSVELVSRETQYF. The CDR3 DNA follows: TGCAGCGTTGAACTTGTGTCTCGAGAGACCCAGTACTTC.